This T cell receptor (beta chain) was documented in a study of T cells in Graves' hyperthyroidism and ophthalmopathy (dated by TCRdb to between 2017 and 2020). With respect to the entire study: Peripheral blood was collected at initial diagnosis, before any treatment. Prospective prediction of ophthalmopathy was tested in an independent validation cohort consisting of some 19 hyperthyroidism patients and approximately 16 patients who later progressed to ophthalmopathy. The 95 to 100 discovery patients were randomly divided into training and test sets at a 7:3 ratio. After blood sampling, hyperthyroidism patients were treated with methimazole at a starting dose of 30 mg daily, and ophthalmopathy patients were treated with high-dose intravenous methylprednisolone. TCR V-J signatures able to tell the groups apart were searched for in a discovery cohort of some 97 patients, of whom 43 had Graves' ophthalmopathy and about 55 had stable Graves' hyperthyroidism. Thyroid tissue and blood T-cell repertoires from six or seven Graves' hyperthyroidism patients were also compared in the study. TCR Vbeta CDR3 sequencing of roughly 140 peripheral blood samples (under 45 ophthalmopathy, some 75 hyperthyroidism and some 17 progressor patients) is reported in the paper.

Moderately to severely active disease, a Clinical Activity Score of at least 3, a NOSPECS grade of at least 4, and a duration under 3 months were present in ophthalmopathy patients. Patients with uncontrolled infections, other autoimmune diseases, pregnancy or lactation were excluded. Diagnoses were based on clinical symptoms, serum thyroxine and TRAb, thyroid ultrasound and orbital computed tomography. Ficoll-Paque density gradient centrifugation was used to isolate PBMCs from 10 ml of fresh peripheral blood. Total RNA was extracted with Trizol reagent, and quality was checked on an Agilent 2100 Bioanalyzer. TCR beta CDR3 regions were amplified from RNA transcripts. The first round of RT-PCR for the TCR CDR3 was performed with the HTBI primer set and the Qiagen OneStep RT-PCR kit. A second multiplex PCR round built the libraries, followed by size selection and purification. Sequencing of the libraries was done on an Illumina HiSeq2000 using paired-end 100 bp reads. As for the original processing: SOAPnuke was used to process the raw data, with reads discarded if the reads contained adapters or uncalled bases, had a mean Phred below 15, or lacked an exact constant-primer or identifier match. High-quality paired reads were merged with COPE v1.2.5, and unique nucleotide sequences were defined as clonotypes. MiTCR v1.1 was used to align the clonotypes against IMGT TRBV, TRBD and TRBJ reference segments. Only V-J combinations with frequency above 0.0001, covering about 99% of repertoires, were analysed. A TCS score was defined as the ratio between F50 (clonal expansion) and ExV (chaos), using BLOSUM62-based TCRdist between CDR3 peptides within each V-J. Welch's t-statistics and random forest reduced around 510 V-J features to roughly 13, which were used in a naive Bayes classifier (R e1071). The raw public data were reprocessed by TCRdb itself: fastp quality trimming at Q25, MiXCR clonotype calling, in-frame beta chains only. When rows share a CDR3 protein, they turn into one entry using the most common DNA and genes. Here the V and J calls rest on TCRdb's processing, not on the authors' analysis. This sample has hundreds of thousands of distinct CDR3 sequences in its table, and more than 12% of those were observed once. The ten largest make up approximately 13% of the sample.

The CDR3 contains 15 residues, cysteine and phenylalanine counted. Just CDR3 DNA is preserved here, 45 bases in frame from base 1. CDR1 LGHDT and CDR2 YNNKEL are derived from the germline V gene (reference sequence). Trimmed from V: 1 base; trimmed from J: 1 base; junction bases lacking a gene match: 0. A note on this clonotype: Its antigen specificity is not known. Base qualities were left out, and no much larger clone turns up one base away.

Broader findings and caveats from the paper: No statistical method was used to set the sample size in advance, and investigators knew the group allocation. In cross-validation, a model built on a 13 V-J signature told ophthalmopathy apart from stable hyperthyroidism with approximately 90% sensitivity and roughly 82% specificity, and in testing the same model reached 80%/75%. Most expanded thyroid clonotypes (frequency above 0.001) were also detected in blood, a finding suggesting that blood repertoires may reflect thyroid immune responses. During validation, the model predicted progression to ophthalmopathy a median of around 7 months ahead of onset, with almost 71% sensitivity and about 75% specificity.

This receptor was obtained from a woman aged 45-65 years with Graves' ophthalmopathy. The chain is made from TRBV3-1 and TRBJ2-4; a stretch of 8 junction bases matches TRBD1. The sample was blood. The DNA sequence follows: TGTGCCAGCAGCCAAGGGACAGGGGCCAAAAACATTCAGTACTTC. Its coded protein is CASSQGTGAKNIQYF. The reference TRBV3-1 and TRBJ2-4 proteins fill in what lies around the CDR3, so the full variable domain reads DTAVSQTPKYLVTQMGNDKSIKCEQNLGHDTMYWYKQDSKKFLKIMFSYNNKELIINETVPNRFSPKSPDKAHLNLHINSLELGDSAVYFCASSQGTGAKNIQYFGAGTRLSVL.